This record concerns one TCR beta chain sequence. Its specificity is not known. The sample originates from a study of radiotherapy plus CTLA-4 blockade in lung cancer. For the study at large: Disease control was achieved by 31% of patients, and objective responses by 15% to 20%.

Participants had chemo-refractory metastatic non-small-cell lung cancer and were treated with focal radiation plus ipilimumab CTLA-4 blockade. Assay: immunoSEQ multiplex PCR; the TCRdb copy retains only in-frame clones and omits some. The table includes tens of thousands of clones, around 76% detected once. Germline values: CDR1 MNHEY, CDR2 SVGAGI. The CDR3 spans 13 residues. Trimming cost V 8 bases and J 7 bases, with 17 bases left between them. Study conclusions and caveats: Some TCR clones had been derived from tumors. These clones expanded in peripheral blood after radiotherapy plus ipilimumab. With interferon-beta, early dynamics of blood T cell clones were reported to best predict response.

The sample in question was peripheral blood, obtained from a patient treated with radiotherapy plus ipilimumab. This sequence joins TRBV6-5 and TRBJ1-2, with D maybe TRBD1 (6 bases). The source is a human donor with non-small cell lung cancer who had a partial response to radiotherapy plus ipilimumab. Some clones in this sample may be carry-over from other donors' samples. As DNA, the CDR3 is TGTGCCAGCCTTGCGTGGGGGGGCTCTGGCTACACCTTC. It translates to CASLAWGGSGYTF.